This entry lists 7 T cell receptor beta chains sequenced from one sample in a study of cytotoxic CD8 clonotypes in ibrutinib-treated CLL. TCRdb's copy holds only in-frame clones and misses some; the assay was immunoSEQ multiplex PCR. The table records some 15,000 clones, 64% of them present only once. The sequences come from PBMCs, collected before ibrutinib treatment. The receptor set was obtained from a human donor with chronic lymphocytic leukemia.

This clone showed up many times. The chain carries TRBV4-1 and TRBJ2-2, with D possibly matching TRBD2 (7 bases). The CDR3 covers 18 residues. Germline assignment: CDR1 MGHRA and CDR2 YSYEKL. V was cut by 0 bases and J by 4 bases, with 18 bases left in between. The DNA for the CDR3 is TGCGCCAGCAGCCAAGATAATAGGGCCGGGGGGCTCACCGGGGAGCTGTTTTTT. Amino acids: CASSQDNRAGGLTGELFF.

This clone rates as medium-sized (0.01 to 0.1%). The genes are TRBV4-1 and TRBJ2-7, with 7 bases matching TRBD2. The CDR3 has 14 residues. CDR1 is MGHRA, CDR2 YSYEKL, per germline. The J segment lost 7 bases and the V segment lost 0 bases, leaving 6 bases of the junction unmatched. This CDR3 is CASSQDVGGYEQYF. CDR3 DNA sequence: TGCGCCAGCAGCCAAGATGTGGGGGGGTATGAGCAGTACTTC.

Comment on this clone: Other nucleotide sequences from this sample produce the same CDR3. CDR3 protein: CATSRDLNSYEQYF. The DNA of the CDR3 is TGTGCCACCAGCAGAGATCTTAACTCCTACGAGCAGTACTTC. The rearrangement uses TRBV15 and TRBJ2-7; no clear D gene. The germline V gene encodes CDR1 LNHNV and CDR2 YYDKDF (reference sequence). The CDR3 runs to 14 residues. Trimming stripped 0 bases from V and 0 bases from J, with 6 bases between.

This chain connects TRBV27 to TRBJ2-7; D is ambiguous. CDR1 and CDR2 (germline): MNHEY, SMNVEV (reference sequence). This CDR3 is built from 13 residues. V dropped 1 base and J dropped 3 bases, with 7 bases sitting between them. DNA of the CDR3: TGTGCCAGCAGTTTATACTCGGGCTACGAGCAGTACTTC. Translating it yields CASSLYSGYEQYF.

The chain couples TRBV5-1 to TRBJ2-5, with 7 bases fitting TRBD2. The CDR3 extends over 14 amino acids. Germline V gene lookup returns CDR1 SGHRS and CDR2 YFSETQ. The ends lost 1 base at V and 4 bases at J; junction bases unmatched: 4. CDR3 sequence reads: CASSLRGGGETQYF. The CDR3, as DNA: TGCGCCAGCAGCTTGCGGGGCGGGGGAGAGACCCAGTACTTC. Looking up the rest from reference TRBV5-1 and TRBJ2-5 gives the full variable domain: KAGVTQTPRYLIKTRGQQVTLSCSPISGHRSVSWYQQTPGQGLQFLFEYFSETQRNKGNFPGRFSGRQFSNSRSEMNVSTLELGDSALYLCASSLRGGGETQYFGPGTRLLVL.

CDR3 sequence: CASSRTGYPNTEAFF. In DNA form, the CDR3 reads TGCGCCAGCAGTCGGACAGGTTATCCGAACACTGAAGCTTTCTTT. The V and J genes are TRBV10-1 and TRBJ1-1; 7 bases match TRBD1. This CDR3 has 15 residues. Germline assignment: CDR1 WNHNN and CDR2 SYGVQD (reference sequence). V shed 5 bases and J 1 base; nucleotides not matched to a gene: 7.

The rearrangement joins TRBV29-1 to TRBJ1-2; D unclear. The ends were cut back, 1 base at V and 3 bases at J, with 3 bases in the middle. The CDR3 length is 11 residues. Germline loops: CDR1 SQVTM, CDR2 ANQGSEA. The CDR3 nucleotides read TGCAGCGTTGAAGTGGACTATGGCTACACCTTC. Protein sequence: CSVEVDYGYTF.